This entry describes one T cell receptor (beta chain). This sample is drawn from a study of blood T cell repertoires in COVID-19. Sequencing used immunoSEQ multiplex PCR; TCRdb keeps in-frame clones, though not all of them. In the table there are about 350,000 clones, 75% to 90% of which are singletons. The V gene's germline CDR1 is SGHAT and CDR2 FQDESV (reference sequence). V was trimmed by 5 bases and J by 1 base, leaving 11 bases between them. CDR3 size: 15 residues. This receptor was identified in a woman aged 55-70 years with COVID-19, enrolled during active disease. Sequencing was performed on peripheral blood. This chain joins TRBV11-1 and TRBJ2-2; possible D gene TRBD1, 5 bases. The CDR3 DNA reads as TGTGCCAGCAGCCAGCAAGGGGTGAACACCGGGGAGCTGTTTTTT. Translation gives CASSQQGVNTGELFF.